A single sample gave rise to the 16 T cell receptor beta chains below, sequenced in a study of T-cell memory formation after mild COVID-19. TCRdb independently ran MiXCR on the 5' RACE reads; one entry per CDR3 protein. Found here are about 260,000 distinct CDR3 sequences, 16% of them singletons; the top ten hold 22%. Sequencing used PBMCs or a T cell subset sorted from them (not recorded which). Every receptor here comes from a man younger than 30 who had mild COVID-19 (a few samples of this study predate the infection). Cell type and time point are not known.

V gene TRBV10-1 combines with J gene TRBJ2-7; no firm D call. V dropped 2 bases and J dropped 0 bases, with 11 bases sitting between them. This CDR3 contains 15 residues. Germline V gene data show CDR1 as WNHNN and CDR2 as SYGVQD (reference sequence). CDR3: CASSERPALSYEQYV. DNA of the CDR3: TGCGCCAGCAGTGAGCGGCCAGCTCTCTCCTACGAGCAGTACGTC.

This clonotype was recorded a few times. The rearrangement uses TRBV4-3 and TRBJ2-3, with TRBD1 matching 7 bases. The CDR3 runs to 15 residues. Germline lookup yields CDR1 LGHNA and CDR2 YSLEER. V lost 1 base to trimming and J lost 6 bases; unmatched junction nucleotides: 7. CDR3 DNA sequence: TGCGCCAGCAGCCAAGGGACCTGGGACAGTGATACGCAGTATTTT. The encoded protein is CASSQGTWDSDTQYF.

This clonotype was seen a few times. The rearrangement joins TRBV6-6 to TRBJ2-7; 9 bases match TRBD2. Germline V gene sequence: CDR1 MNHNY, CDR2 SVGAGI (reference sequence). The CDR3 extends over 15 amino acids. Unmatched junction bases numbered 6, after V lost 6 bases and J lost 0 bases. CDR3 amino acids: CASRGSGGSSYEQYV. DNA of the CDR3: TGTGCCAGCAGGGGTAGCGGGGGCAGCTCCTACGAGCAGTACGTC.

The sample holds many counts of this clonotype. V and J are TRBV5-5 and TRBJ2-3, with TRBD1 as a possible D gene (6 bases). CDR1 SGHKS and CDR2 YYEKEE come from the germline V gene (reference sequence). The CDR3 is 15 amino acids. Trimming cost V 0 bases and J 3 bases, with 11 bases left between them. The CDR3: CASSLVQGQTDTQYF. CDR3 nucleotide sequence: TGTGCCAGCAGCTTGGTACAGGGTCAGACAGATACGCAGTATTTT.

The chain employs TRBV12-3 or TRBV12-4 and TRBJ2-5; D uncertain. CDR3 length: 13 residues. The V gene lost 5 bases and the J gene lost 5 bases, with 12 bases spanning the gap. CDR3 bases: TGTGCCAGCAGTCGCAATCGCTGGGAGACCCAGTACTTC. Its protein product is CASSRNRWETQYF.

The chain couples TRBV28 to TRBJ1-1; D perhaps matches TRBD1 (5 bases). The CDR3 is made up of 16 amino acids. The ends were cut back, 3 bases at V and 4 bases at J, with 18 bases in the middle. In germline, CDR1 is MDHEN, CDR2 SYDVKM. Here the CDR3 DNA reads TGTGCCAGCAGTTTCGCCGTAAAAGGGGTAGGCACTGAAGCTTTCTTT. Protein: CASSFAVKGVGTEAFF.

This clonotype was seen more than once but under ten times. The rearrangement joins TRBV4-1 to TRBJ1-5; TRBD1 is a possible D gene (6 bases). The length of the CDR3 is 15 residues. Germline V gene data show CDR1 as MGHRA and CDR2 as YSYEKL. Trimming cost V 4 bases and J 3 bases, with 13 bases left between them. The CDR3 region is CASSLQTGPNQPQHF. The CDR3 region has the DNA TGCGCCAGCAGCCTCCAGACAGGCCCCAATCAGCCCCAGCATTTT.

Only a few counts were recorded for this clonotype. The gene calls are TRBV6-6 and TRBJ2-7; D uncertain. The CDR3 has 12 amino acids. The germline V gene encodes CDR1 MNHNY and CDR2 SVGAGI (reference sequence). The V gene lost 5 bases and the J gene lost 4 bases, with 9 bases spanning the gap. CDR3 loop: CASSNGGYEQYV. The DNA of the CDR3 is TGTGCCAGCAGTAACGGCGGATACGAGCAGTACGTC.

The CDR3 coding sequence is TGTGCCAGCAGCCACGGGACGGTATACGAGCAGTACGTC. Translation: CASSHGTVYEQYV. The gene calls are TRBV6-2 or TRBV6-3 and TRBJ2-7; D tentatively fits TRBD1 or TRBD2 (5 bases each). Deletions cut 6 bases from V and 4 bases from J, with 13 bases between. Per germline, CDR1 MNHEY and CDR2 SVGEGT. There are 13 residues in the CDR3.

This chain links TRBV7-6 with TRBJ1-2; D not certain. In germline, CDR1 is SGHVS, CDR2 FNYEAQ. The V end lost 5 bases, the J end lost 0 bases, and 10 bases lay between the germline ends. CDR3 size: 14 residues. The CDR3 loop is CASSAGISNYGYTF. CDR3 sequence (DNA): TGTGCCAGCAGCGCTGGGATCTCTAACTATGGCTACACCTTC.

This clonotype was picked up many times. The chain recombines TRBV7-9 with TRBJ1-2, with D possibly TRBD1 on 5 matching bases. Per the germline V gene, CDR1 is SEHNR and CDR2 is FQNEAQ (reference sequence). The CDR3 runs 14 residues. Trimming left V 7 bases short and J 7 bases short, with 19 bases between. This CDR3 reads CASNLNYDRTGYTF. In nucleotides, the CDR3 is TGTGCCAGCAACCTGAACTATGACAGAACTGGCTACACCTTC.

This clonotype was seen a handful of times. The chain combines TRBV12-3 or TRBV12-4 with TRBJ2-3, with TRBD2 as a possible D gene (7 bases). Trimming removed 6 bases at V and 2 bases at J, with 12 bases between. This CDR3 is 14 amino acids long. CDR3 coding DNA: TGTGCCAGCAGCCCACGGGGGGCCACAGATACGCAGTATTTT. Translated, it gives CASSPRGATDTQYF.

This chain connects TRBV5-1 to TRBJ2-7; D may be TRBD1 (5 bases). The germline CDR1 and CDR2 sequences are SGHRS and YFSETQ. The V end was cut by 4 bases, the J end by 7 bases, with 12 bases between. The CDR3 is made up of 12 amino acids. CDR3 in DNA: TGCGCCAGCAGCACCAGGGCTGGGGAGCAGTACTTC. Translating it yields CASSTRAGEQYF.

This clonotype was seen many times. This chain's CDR3 is CASSYPGHNEQFF. The CDR3 DNA sequence: TGTGCCAGCAGTTACCCAGGGCACAATGAGCAGTTCTTC. The rearrangement joins TRBV6-5 to TRBJ2-1; D may be TRBD1 (5 bases). V was pared by 2 bases and J by 5 bases, with 7 bases between. This CDR3 has 13 amino acids. In germline, CDR1 is MNHEY, CDR2 SVGAGI.

The table lists this clonotype with many counts. This rearrangement joins TRBV3-1 to TRBJ2-2; 7 nucleotides align to TRBD1. This CDR3 region has 14 residues. With V trimmed by 4 bases and J by 2 bases, 1 base remained unmatched. Germline assignment: CDR1 LGHDT and CDR2 YNNKEL (reference sequence). CDR3 region: CASSRQGNTGELFF. CDR3 in DNA: TGTGCCAGCAGCCGACAGGGTAACACCGGGGAGCTGTTTTTT.

This clonotype was observed a few times. This chain uses TRBV20-1 with TRBJ2-5, with D unresolved. The CDR3 runs 13 residues. Germline V CDR1 and CDR2: DFQATT, SNEGSKA (reference sequence). Trimming left V 4 bases short and J 1 base short, with 10 bases between. The CDR3 spells CSANARAQETQYF. DNA of the CDR3: TGCAGTGCTAACGCTAGGGCCCAAGAGACCCAGTACTTC.